This TCR beta chain emerged from a study of shared T cell receptors in the human thymus. The germline gives CDR1 MDHEN, CDR2 SYDVKM. CDR3 length: 16 amino acids. The germline V and J ends were trimmed by 5 bases and 0 bases, with 17 bases remaining between them. Assay: immunoSEQ multiplex PCR; the TCRdb copy retains only in-frame clones and omits some. The repertoire holds about 400,000 clones, with approximately 95% as singletons. The sample holds one count of this clone. This chain uses TRBV28 with TRBJ2-7, with D possibly matching TRBD1 (6 bases). The TCR sequence derives from a human donor. The specimen was thymocytes. The CDR3 coding sequence is TGTGCCAGCAGTACCGAAGACAGGCGGAACTCCTACGAGCAGTACTTC. Translated: CASSTEDRRNSYEQYF. Using reference TRBV28 and TRBJ2-7 for the parts outside the CDR3, the full variable domain is DVKVTQSSRYLVKRTGEKVFLECVQDMDHENMFWYRQDPGLGLRLIYFSYDVKMKEKGDIPEGYSVSREKKERFSLILESASTNQTSMYLCASSTEDRRNSYEQYFGPGTRLTVT.